These T cell receptor beta chains were read from a single sample in a study of T cell repertoires in cytomegalovirus infection. TCRdb used MiXCR to reprocess the reads, holding one entry per CDR3 protein. Of around 280,000 distinct CDR3 sequences in the sample, about an eighth are singletons; the top ten hold about 8.7%. The sequencing sample was made of PBMCs. All receptors come from a human donor in good health (CMV status not recorded). Some clones in this sample may be carry-over from other donors' samples. The CDR3 runs from the conserved cysteine through the conserved F or W. Fields, in order: clone size, V gene, D gene, J gene, CDR3 DNA, CDR3 protein. The D gene is left open where the match is weak. Not every row has a clone size; where given, it reads once, few, many or a size class.

.,TRBV5-6,.,TRBJ1-1,TGTGCCAGCAGCTTGGTATGGACAGAGACAGAAGCTTTCTTT,CASSLVWTETEAFF
few,TRBV7-9,.,TRBJ2-7,TGTGCCAGCAGCGACGTGATCTACGAGCAGTACTTC,CASSDVIYEQYF
.,TRBV13,TRBD1,TRBJ1-4,TGTGCCAGCAGCTTAAGGAGTTGGCGGACAGGGCCCCATGAAAAACTGTTTTTT,CASSLRSWRTGPHEKLFF
many,TRBV6-4,.,TRBJ2-1,TGTGCCAGCAGCCGGGCCGCAACCAATGAGCAGTTCTTC,CASSRAATNEQFF
.,TRBV18,TRBD1,TRBJ2-5,TGTGCCAGCTCACCAGTCCGGACAGGGCTTGGGGAGACCCAGTACTTC,CASSPVRTGLGETQYF
many,TRBV6-2/TRBV6-3,.,TRBJ1-5,TGTGCCAGCAGTAACGGACCCAATCAGCCCCAGCATTTT,CASSNGPNQPQHF
many,TRBV7-2,TRBD2,TRBJ2-5,TGTGCCAGCAGCTTAACTAGCGGGAGGGGGGAGTACTTC,CASSLTSGRGEYF
many,TRBV7-9,.,TRBJ2-7,TGTGCCAGCAGCTTAGGTGGGACCCGAGACGAGCAGTACTTC,CASSLGGTRDEQYF
many,TRBV6-2/TRBV6-3,TRBD2,TRBJ2-7,TGTGCCAGCAGTGTTAGCGGGGCCTACTACGAGCAGTACTTC,CASSVSGAYYEQYF
few,TRBV3-1,.,TRBJ2-7,TGTGCCAGCAGCCAAGATAACACCCCACGGCCTCAGTACTTC,CASSQDNTPRPQYF
many,TRBV7-2,.,TRBJ2-1,TGTGCCAGCAGCTGGGGACTGGAGGATGAGCAGTTCTTC,CASSWGLEDEQFF
few,TRBV20-1,TRBD2,TRBJ2-7,TGCAGTGCTTGGACTAGCGGGAGTATCGAGCAGTACTTC,CSAWTSGSIEQYF
.,TRBV6-2/TRBV6-3,.,TRBJ2-5,TGTGCCAGCAGTTACCAGAACCAAGAGACCCAGTACTTC,CASSYQNQETQYF
many,TRBV7-8,.,TRBJ2-3,TGTGCCAGCAGCCACGAGGGAGTAGCTAGCACAGATACGCAGTATTTT,CASSHEGVASTDTQYF
.,TRBV5-1,TRBD2,TRBJ2-5,TGCGCCAGCAGCTTGGGACTAGCGGGAGGATCAGAGACCCAGTACTTC,CASSLGLAGGSETQYF
.,TRBV19,.,TRBJ1-2,TGTGCCAGTAGGCACCAGGGGACCAACTATGGCTACACCTTC,CASRHQGTNYGYTF
many,TRBV7-3,.,TRBJ1-2,TGTGCCAGCAGCTTAAATCCAGGCGGTGGCTATGGCTACACCTTC,CASSLNPGGGYGYTF
.,TRBV4-3,.,TRBJ2-3,TGCGCCAGCAGCCAAATAGAATGGCGGGGGCCTAGCACAGATACGCAGTATTTT,CASSQIEWRGPSTDTQYF
many,TRBV6-2/TRBV6-3,.,TRBJ1-2,TGTGCCAGCAGCCCCGGGACTTATGGCTACACCTTC,CASSPGTYGYTF
.,TRBV20-1,.,TRBJ2-5,TGCAGTGCTAGATTCGGAGGCGGGGTAGAGACCCAGTACTTC,CSARFGGGVETQYF
.,TRBV13,.,TRBJ1-2,TGTGCCAGCAGCCGCCGCACAGGGACGGGCTCGGGAGGCTACACCTTC,CASSRRTGTGSGGYTF
many,TRBV7-6,TRBD2,TRBJ2-3,TGTGCCAGCAGCCGACACGGACTAGCGGGGGGGCCTGATGATACGCAGTATTTT,CASSRHGLAGGPDDTQYF
.,TRBV7-9,TRBD1,TRBJ2-1,TGTGCCAGCACCCCGGTCAGGGGGCTCGACAATGAGCAGTTCTTC,CASTPVRGLDNEQFF
.,TRBV20-1,.,TRBJ1-1,TGCAGTGCTAGACCAACAGAGCTGAACACTGAAGCTTTCTTT,CSARPTELNTEAFF
.,TRBV7-6,.,TRBJ1-6,TGTGCCAGCAGCTTAGTAGGGAGTAATTCACCCCTCCACTTT,CASSLVGSNSPLHF
many,TRBV7-2,.,TRBJ1-6,TGTGCCAGCAGCGAGCAAACAGGGTATTCACCCCTCCACTTT,CASSEQTGYSPLHF
.,TRBV19,.,TRBJ2-1,TGTGCCAGTAGTATTCGGCGCGGTGGTGCCTACAATGAGCAGTTCTTC,CASSIRRGGAYNEQFF
.,TRBV23-1,.,TRBJ2-3,TGCGCCAGCAGTCAATCCAACGTTGAGGGGGACGCAGATACGCAGTATTTT,CASSQSNVEGDADTQYF
.,TRBV11-2,.,TRBJ1-6,TGTGCCAGCAGCTTAGGCCCTAGGGTGGCGAATTCACCCCTCCACTTT,CASSLGPRVANSPLHF